This T cell receptor beta chain derives from a study of blood T cell repertoires in COVID-19. Turning to the study itself: In each case, the material was cDNA or gDNA derived from T cells, B-cell-depleted T cells, or PBMCs.

Original analysis: Cell counts per sample came from amplifying reference gene primers. This table comes from immunoSEQ multiplex PCR, and its TCRdb copy is limited to in-frame clones, with some not included. V and J calls and clone size are copied from that table; D and trimming were computed from the DNA. The profile covers about 130,000 clones, with 84% appearing a single time and approximately 13% taken by the ten largest. The germline V gene has CDR1 SGHNT and CDR2 YYREEE (reference sequence). With 4 bases removed from V and 7 bases from J, the gap between germline ends came to 18 bases. CDR3 length: 15 residues. This clone has a count of ten or more.

The chain couples TRBV5-4 to TRBJ2-1; possible D gene TRBD2, 6 bases. The TCR comes from a woman aged 25 to 39 who had recovered from COVID-19. Sequenced: peripheral blood. CDR3 loop: CASSRVFGGVNEQFF. Here the CDR3 DNA reads TGTGCCAGCAGCCGTGTCTTCGGCGGGGTAAATGAGCAGTTCTTC.